The clone carrying this T cell receptor beta chain has more than one count but fewer than ten. Its antigen is as yet unknown. Looked up from germline, CDR1 is SGHNT and CDR2 is YENEEA. The CDR3 has 17 amino acids. Trimming at V came to 5 bases and at J to 5 bases, leaving 11 bases not matched to a gene. Each diagnosis was grounded in clinical symptoms, serum thyroxine and TRAb, thyroid ultrasound, and orbital computed tomography. The data derive from a study of T cells in Graves' hyperthyroidism and ophthalmopathy. At the level of the study: Peripheral blood was taken when the disease was first diagnosed, before any treatment began.

General study points: Most thyroid clonotypes with frequency above 0.001 were detected in blood.

Amplified regions were TCR beta CDR3 sequences from RNA transcripts. Researchers ran a first-round RT-PCR on the TCR CDR3 using the HTBI primer set. TCRdb reprocessed the multiplex PCR reads with MiXCR, giving one entry per CDR3 protein. The table lists 300,000 to 350,000 distinct CDR3 sequences, approximately 15% of them singletons. The TCR comes from a man aged 25-40 years with Graves' hyperthyroidism. Sequenced material: blood. The chain uses TRBV11-3 and TRBJ2-5; 13 positions agree with TRBD2. CDR3 DNA sequence: TGTGCCAGCAGCCCACGGACTAGCGGGAGATTAGGGGAGACCCAGTACTTC. As protein: CASSPRTSGRLGETQYF. The full variable domain, in which reference TRBV11-3 and TRBJ2-5 provide the parts outside the CDR3, is EAGVVQSPRYKIIEKKQPVAFWCNPISGHNTLYWYLQNLGQGPELLIRYENEEAVDDSQLPKDRFSAERLKGVDSTLKIQPAELGDSAVYLCASSPRTSGRLGETQYFGPGTRLLVL.